This T cell receptor beta chain was captured by sequencing in a study of cytotoxic CD8 clonotypes in ibrutinib-treated CLL (dated by TCRdb to the early 2020s). Regarding the study in general: The cohort was composed of some twelve relapsed/refractory and fewer than 16 treatment-naive patients; IGHV unmutated status was identified in some 17 patients. Partial responses were observed in about 25 patients and complete responses in 2; after a median follow-up of 68 months, remission was maintained in 14 patients and progression was observed in approximately twelve. Response samples were obtained after a median of around 11 months of treatment, with a range of roughly 6 to 36 months. On average, each sample had 255,043 productive templates and around 100,000 productive rearrangements. Longitudinal samples were available for about 30% of the roughly 86 trial participants. Cryopreserved peripheral blood mononuclear cells were obtained before treatment, at response, and at either sustained remission or disease progression. Patients were still on ibrutinib when every remission and progressive disease sample was collected.

The investigation overall reported the following: Clonality rose at ibrutinib response, remained stable during sustained remission, and dropped back toward baseline at progression. Public clonotypes were rare and either contracted or stayed stable during treatment, and the rise in clonality at ibrutinib response reflected the expansion of private clonotypes. Lymph node repertoires were not examined, and the timing of sampling was not matched between patients in sustained remission and those whose disease progressed. At baseline, clonality was higher than in age-matched healthy donors and showed a strong correlation with circulating CD8+ T-cell counts.

In the paper's terms, the time point label means: progressive disease on ibrutinib. For TCR beta library preparation, roughly 2 micrograms of genomic DNA were extracted from the cryopreserved PBMCs. High-throughput TCR beta sequencing was performed on longitudinal blood samples from CLL patients receiving ibrutinib monotherapy. Patients were enrolled in a phase 2 open-label single-center ibrutinib monotherapy trial. Its CDR3 holds 14 amino acids, cysteine through phenylalanine. The sequence is cut down to CDR3 DNA, 42 bases in frame from base 1. After removal of 10 bases from V and 9 bases from J, the junction retains 10 bases not matched to a gene. CDR1 is given as SGHRS and CDR2 as YFSETQ, both from the germline V gene. Each clonotype received, on average, around 10x coverage in deep resolution sequencing performed on a MiSeq, where the target depth lay between 1 in 1 million and 1 in 200,000 T cells. The immunoSEQ hsTCRB Kit was used to generate the TCR beta libraries. In the original analysis: Data were analyzed with ImmunoSEQ Data Assistant and ImmunoSEQ Analyzer, with V, D and J genes assigned per IMGT definitions. Clonality was computed as one minus normalized Shannon entropy of productive rearrangement frequencies, ranging from 0 to 1. Only overrepresented clonotypes making up at least 0.05% of each patient's repertoire were included in the public clonotype analysis. Repertoires from thirteen age-matched healthy donors in immuneACCESS were used as clonality controls. This is the immuneACCESS table as TCRdb keeps it, with only in-frame sequences that have V and J called. A part of the clones is gone; compared with another copy, unresolved V genes explain less than half, and the rest is unexplained. The V and J calls and the clone size are those of that table, but D and trimming were determined from the DNA. The sample table contains fewer than 300,000 clones; only one count was recorded for more than 70% of them. Jointly, the top ten make up 5.6% of the sample.

As to this clone: The antigen this receptor binds is unknown. Per-base quality was not reported, and no clone a single base away is much larger than it.

This receptor was identified in a human donor with chronic lymphocytic leukemia. The sequence links TRBV5-1 to TRBJ2-5, and 15 junction bases match TRBD2. Here the sequenced sample was PBMCs, taken at disease progression, from a patient treated with ibrutinib. The nucleotide sequence is given as TGCGCCTGCCGGGGACTAGCGGGGGGCGGGGCCCAGTACTTC. This encodes CACRGLAGGGAQYF.